The next 12 T cell receptor beta chains were all read from a single sample in a study of T cells in Graves' hyperthyroidism and ophthalmopathy. The source material, RNA transcripts, was used to amplify TCR beta CDR3 regions. An initial round of RT-PCR targeting the TCR CDR3 relied on the HTBI primer set. MiXCR, run by TCRdb on the multiplex PCR reads, gives a single entry per CDR3 protein. The sample holds 500,000 to 550,000 distinct CDR3 sequences, nearly 20% seen once. Sequenced material: blood. Receptors originate from a man aged 40-49 years with Graves' ophthalmopathy.

This clonotype was detected many times. This sequence joins TRBV18 and TRBJ1-2, with TRBD1 as a possible D gene (5 bases). Germline lookup yields CDR1 KGHSH and CDR2 LQKENI. Trimming removed 4 bases at V and 6 bases at J, with 12 bases between. This CDR3 is 13 amino acids long. For the CDR3, the DNA is TGTGCCAGCTCACTTAGGCAAGGGGATGGCTACACCTTC. It encodes CASSLRQGDGYTF. The full variable domain, completed using reference TRBV18 and TRBJ1-2, is NAGVMQNPRHLVRRRGQEARLRCSPMKGHSHVYWYRQLPEEGLKFMVYLQKENIIDESGMPKERFSAEFPKEGPSILRIQQVVRGDSAAYFCASSLRQGDGYTFGSGTRLTVV.

The CDR3 here is CASSPARRSEAFF. CDR3 DNA sequence: TGCGCCAGCAGCCCAGCCCGGAGGAGTGAAGCTTTCTTT. This chain joins TRBV4-3 and TRBJ1-1, with unresolved D. V was shortened by 4 bases and J by 7 bases, with 13 bases between the two germline ends. Per the germline V gene, CDR1 is LGHNA and CDR2 is YSLEER. This CDR3 comprises 13 residues.

The genes are TRBV7-6 and TRBJ2-1, with 13 bases lining up with TRBD2. This CDR3 region has 17 residues. Germline-derived CDR1 and CDR2 are SGHVS and FNYEAQ. V was pared by 4 bases and J by 8 bases, with 11 bases of the junction left unmatched. The chain's CDR3 is CASSSTTSGGPGHEQFF. The CDR3 bases are TGTGCCAGCAGCTCCACGACTAGCGGGGGGCCCGGCCATGAGCAGTTCTTC.

This sequence joins TRBV12-3 or TRBV12-4 and TRBJ2-2; 9 bases fit TRBD1. The CDR3 runs 15 residues. The V and J ends lost 6 bases and 6 bases, in that order; junction bases with no gene match: 8. CDR3 loop: CASRGTGRLAGELFF. Here the CDR3 DNA reads TGTGCCAGCAGAGGGACAGGGCGGCTGGCCGGGGAGCTGTTTTTT.

This clonotype was counted ten times or more. The gene calls are TRBV29-1 and TRBJ1-1; tentative D call: TRBD1 (6 bases). Per germline, CDR1 SQVTM and CDR2 ANQGSEA. The CDR3 is made up of 13 amino acids. Trimming took off 6 bases at V and 0 bases at J, with 11 bases between the two ends. Here the CDR3 reads CSVGGRLNTEAFF. The CDR3 bases are TGCAGCGTGGGGGGCAGGTTGAACACTGAAGCTTTCTTT.

The chain couples TRBV6-5 to TRBJ1-2, with TRBD1 matching over 7 bases. With V trimmed by 2 bases and J by 7 bases, 4 bases remained unmatched. Germline assignment: CDR1 MNHEY and CDR2 SVGAGI. This CDR3 is 13 amino acids long. The CDR3 DNA reads TGTGCCAGCAGTTACATGGGACAGCCTGGCTACACCTTC. It codes for CASSYMGQPGYTF.

This clonotype was recorded a few times. V gene TRBV2 combines with J gene TRBJ2-7, with D possibly being TRBD2 (6 bases). Germline values: CDR1 SNHLY, CDR2 FYNNEI. V gave up 8 bases and J gave up 1 base, with 18 bases separating them. The CDR3 runs to 15 residues. This CDR3 is CASQGQGLRSYEQYF. CDR3 DNA: TGTGCCAGCCAAGGCCAGGGACTGAGATCCTACGAGCAGTACTTC.

The table lists this clonotype with a few counts. The chain is built from TRBV6-6 and TRBJ2-5, with TRBD2 as a possible D gene (6 bases). CDR1 is MNHNY and CDR2 is SVGAGI in the germline V gene (reference sequence). There are 13 residues in the CDR3. The V and J ends lost 0 bases and 7 bases respectively, with 9 bases between them. The CDR3 protein is CASSYSIGGTQYF. CDR3 DNA: TGTGCCAGCAGTTACTCCATCGGGGGGACCCAGTACTTC.

This clonotype occurred a few times. V is TRBV10-3 and J is TRBJ2-1, with D perhaps matching TRBD2 (7 bases). CDR3 length: 15 amino acids. V gave up 8 bases and J gave up 2 bases, with 16 bases separating them. Germline V gives CDR1 ENHRY, CDR2 SYGVKD. DNA for the CDR3: TGTGCCATCTCCGGAGGGGGGGGGCCCTACAATGAGCAGTTCTTC. Translated: CAISGGGGPYNEQFF.

CDR3 sequence (DNA): TGTGCCAGCAGCAGAGGCGGGACTAGCTATGAGCAGTTCTTC. Protein product: CASSRGGTSYEQFF. J is TRBJ2-1 and V is TRBV7-9; 9 nucleotides match TRBD2. This CDR3 has 14 amino acids. Germline CDR1 reads SEHNR; CDR2 reads FQNEAQ (reference sequence). J was trimmed by 8 bases and V by 5 bases; bases with no gene match: 7.

The table lists this clonotype with many counts. This chain links TRBV3-1 with TRBJ2-5; TRBD2 might be the D (5 bases). Germline CDR1 LGHDT, CDR2 YNNKEL (reference sequence). The V end was cut by 4 bases, the J end by 2 bases, with 20 bases between. This CDR3 has 17 residues. The CDR3 sequence is CASSRILLAEVQETQYF. Here the CDR3 DNA reads TGTGCCAGCAGCCGGATTCTCTTGGCGGAGGTACAAGAGACCCAGTACTTC.

The chain joins TRBV5-1 to TRBJ2-2, with no clear D. This CDR3 has 14 amino acids. Trimming stripped 2 bases from V and 1 base from J, with 6 bases between. CDR1 is SGHRS and CDR2 is YFSETQ in the germline V gene. DNA for the CDR3: TGCGCCAGCAGCTTTGAGTTGAACACCGGGGAGCTGTTTTTT. Translating gives CASSFELNTGELFF.